What follows describes a single T cell receptor beta chain. The data were obtained in a study of T cell changes during pregnancy in multiple sclerosis. Data came from immunoSEQ multiplex PCR; TCRdb stores just in-frame clones and leaves some out. The sample shows about 110,000 clones, about 89% of them seen only once. The CDR3 extends over 17 amino acids. From germline, CDR1 is SGHRS and CDR2 YFSETQ. V gave up 0 bases and J gave up 0 bases, with 10 bases separating them. The chain carries TRBV5-1 and TRBJ1-6; D gene unclear. The origin of this receptor is a female donor with multiple sclerosis, enrolled in a pregnancy study. The sample consisted of peripheral blood, taken before pregnancy. The CDR3 loop reads CASSLEEGSSYNSPLHF. In nucleotides, the CDR3 is TGCGCCAGCAGCTTGGAGGAGGGTAGCTCCTATAATTCACCCCTCCACTTT.